This note documents a single T cell receptor beta chain sequence. Its antigen is unidentified. The entry originates in a study of graft-versus-host responses after intestinal transplantation. Study context: Multivisceral, liver-intestinal, or isolated intestinal transplants were given to recipients. Recipients across the board were started on anti-thymocyte globulin induction, then kept on tacrolimus and steroids for around three years.

Findings and limits, study-wide: GvH clones detected in recipient marrow included some appearing first in ileum or blood. The highest levels of circulating GvH clones went along with early declines in HvG clones after transplant.

Using immunoSEQ multiplex PCR, the repertoire was profiled, and TCRdb retains in-frame clones only, with some absent. The sample records about 110,000 clones, around nine tenths being singletons. Germline CDR1 and CDR2: LGHNT and FRNRAP. With 1 base removed from V and 0 bases from J, the gap between germline ends came to 15 bases. The CDR3 loop spans 17 amino acids. The sequence came from a human donor who was the organ donor for an intestinal transplant. The sample consisted of unstimulated CD4+ T cells sorted from spleen or lymph node cells, taken before transplant. This rearrangement joins TRBV12-5 to TRBJ1-1; TRBD1 is a possible D gene (6 bases). The CDR3 spells CASGLGEKGDMNTEAFF. The CDR3 DNA reads TGTGCTAGTGGTTTGGGAGAGAAGGGGGACATGAACACTGAAGCTTTCTTT.